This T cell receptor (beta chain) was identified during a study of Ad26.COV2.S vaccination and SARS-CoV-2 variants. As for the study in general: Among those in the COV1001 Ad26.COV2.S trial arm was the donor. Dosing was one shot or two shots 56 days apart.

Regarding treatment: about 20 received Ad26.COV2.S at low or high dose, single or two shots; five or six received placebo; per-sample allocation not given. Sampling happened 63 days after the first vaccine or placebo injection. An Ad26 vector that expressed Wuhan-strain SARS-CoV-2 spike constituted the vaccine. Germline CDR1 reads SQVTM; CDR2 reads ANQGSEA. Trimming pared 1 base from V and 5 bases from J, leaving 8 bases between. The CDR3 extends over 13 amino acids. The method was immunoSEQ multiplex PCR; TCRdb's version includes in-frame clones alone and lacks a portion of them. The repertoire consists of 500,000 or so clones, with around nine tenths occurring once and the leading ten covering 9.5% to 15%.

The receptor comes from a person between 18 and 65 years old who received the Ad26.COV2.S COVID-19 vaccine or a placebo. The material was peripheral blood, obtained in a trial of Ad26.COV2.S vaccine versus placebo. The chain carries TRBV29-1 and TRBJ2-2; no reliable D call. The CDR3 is CSVEVSRTGELFF. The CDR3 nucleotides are TGCAGCGTTGAAGTCTCCAGGACCGGGGAGCTGTTTTTT.